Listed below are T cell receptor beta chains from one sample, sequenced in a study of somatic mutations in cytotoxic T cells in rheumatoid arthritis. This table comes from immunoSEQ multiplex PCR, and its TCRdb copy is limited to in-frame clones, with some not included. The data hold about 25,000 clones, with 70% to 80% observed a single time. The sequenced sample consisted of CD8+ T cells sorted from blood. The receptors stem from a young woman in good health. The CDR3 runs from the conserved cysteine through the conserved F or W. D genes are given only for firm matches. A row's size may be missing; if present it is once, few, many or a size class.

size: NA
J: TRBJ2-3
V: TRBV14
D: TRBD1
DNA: TGTGCCAGCAGCTCAAGGACAGGGCACGCAGATACGCAGTATTTT
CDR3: CASSSRTGHADTQYF

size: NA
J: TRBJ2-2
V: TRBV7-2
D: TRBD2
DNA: TGTGCCAGCAGCTTAACCCTACTAGCGGGGGGGCCCACCGGGGAGCTGTTTTTT
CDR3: CASSLTLLAGGPTGELFF

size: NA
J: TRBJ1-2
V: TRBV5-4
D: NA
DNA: TGTGCCAGCAGCCTGGGCCGGGGGACGTCCATCTATGGCTACACCTTC
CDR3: CASSLGRGTSIYGYTF

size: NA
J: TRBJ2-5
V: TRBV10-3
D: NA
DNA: TGTGCCATCAGTGAAGCAGGCCAGGAGACCCAGTACTTC
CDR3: CAISEAGQETQYF

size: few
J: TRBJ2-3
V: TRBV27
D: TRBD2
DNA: TGTGCCAGCAGTCTTAGCGGGCTTACAGATACGCAGTATTTT
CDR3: CASSLSGLTDTQYF

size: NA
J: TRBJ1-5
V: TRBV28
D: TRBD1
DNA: TGTGCCAGCAGTATCACCGGGACAGGTCTTCAGCCCCAGCATTTT
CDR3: CASSITGTGLQPQHF

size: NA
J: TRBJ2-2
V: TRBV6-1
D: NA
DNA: TGTGCCAGCAAAACAGGGTGGGACACCGGGGAGCTGTTTTTT
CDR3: CASKTGWDTGELFF

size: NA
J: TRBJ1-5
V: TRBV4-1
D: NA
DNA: TGCGCCAGCAGCCAAGCCCCGCCGGGGAGCAATCAGCCCCAGCATTTT
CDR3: CASSQAPPGSNQPQHF

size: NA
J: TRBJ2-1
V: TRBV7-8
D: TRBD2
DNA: TGTGCCAGCAGCTTATATCGGGAGGGTTACAATGAGCAGTTCTTC
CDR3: CASSLYREGYNEQFF

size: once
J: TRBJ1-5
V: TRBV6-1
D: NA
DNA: TGTGCCAGCAGTGAATACCCAGGGCCCGCGTGGGTTCAGCCCCAGCATTTT
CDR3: CASSEYPGPAWVQPQHF

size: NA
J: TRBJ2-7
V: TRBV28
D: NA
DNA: TGTGCCAGCAGTTTCCTGAGGTCGTTCGAGCAGTACTTC
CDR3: CASSFLRSFEQYF

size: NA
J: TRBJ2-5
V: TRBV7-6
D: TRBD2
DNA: TGTGCCAGCAGCTTAGGGGCTAGCGGGAGTGAGACCCAGTACTTC
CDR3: CASSLGASGSETQYF

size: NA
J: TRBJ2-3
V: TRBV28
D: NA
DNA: TGTGCCAGCACCCCGAGGGGCAAAGATACGCAGTATTTT
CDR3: CASTPRGKDTQYF

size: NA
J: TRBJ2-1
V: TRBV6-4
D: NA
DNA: TGTGCCAGCAGTGAGTACGGCGGCTACAATGAGCAGTTCTTC
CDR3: CASSEYGGYNEQFF

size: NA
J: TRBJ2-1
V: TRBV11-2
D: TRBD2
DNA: TGTGCCAGCAGCCGAACTAGCGGGGGCTCCTACAATGAGCAGTTCTTC
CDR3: CASSRTSGGSYNEQFF

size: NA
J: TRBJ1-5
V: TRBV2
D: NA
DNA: TGTGCCAGCAGCGCCCAGTCCCATAGCAATCAGCCCCAGCATTTT
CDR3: CASSAQSHSNQPQHF

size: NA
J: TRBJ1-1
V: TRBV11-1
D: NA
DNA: TGTGCCAGCAGCCCGAGGGACACCCAATCCACTGAAGCTTTCTTT
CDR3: CASSPRDTQSTEAFF

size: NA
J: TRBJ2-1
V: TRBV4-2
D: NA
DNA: TGTGCCAGCAGCCAAGAGGGCGGGGGCCGTTACAATGAGCAGTTCTTC
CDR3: CASSQEGGGRYNEQFF

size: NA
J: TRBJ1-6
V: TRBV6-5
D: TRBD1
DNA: TGTGCCAGCAGTTACGCTACAGGGGGTTTTAATTCACCCCTCCACTTT
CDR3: CASSYATGGFNSPLHF

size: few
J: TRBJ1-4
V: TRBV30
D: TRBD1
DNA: TGTGCCTGGAGTGTAGGGACAGGGAACCTGTTTTTT
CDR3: CAWSVGTGNLFF

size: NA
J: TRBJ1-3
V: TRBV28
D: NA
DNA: TGTGCCAGCGGAGAGAACAGGGAGAACACCATATATTTT
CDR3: CASGENRENTIYF

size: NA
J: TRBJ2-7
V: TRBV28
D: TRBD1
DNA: TGTGCCAGCAGCCCCTTGACAGGGGCAGACGAGCAGTACTTC
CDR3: CASSPLTGADEQYF

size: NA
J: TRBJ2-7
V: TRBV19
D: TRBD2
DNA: TGTGCCAGTAGTATAGATCGCCTAGCGGGAACCTACGAGCAGTACTTC
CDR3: CASSIDRLAGTYEQYF

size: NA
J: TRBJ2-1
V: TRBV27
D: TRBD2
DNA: TGTGCCAGCAGTTTTGGGACTAACAATGAGCAGTTCTTC
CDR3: CASSFGTNNEQFF

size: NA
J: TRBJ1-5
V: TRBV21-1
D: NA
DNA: TGTGCCAGCAGTCAGGGGCCCGACAGGGCCAGCAATCAGCCCCAGCATTTT
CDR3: CASSQGPDRASNQPQHF

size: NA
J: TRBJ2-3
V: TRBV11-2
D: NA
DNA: TGTGCCAGCAGCTTCGGGACTGATACGCAGTATTTT
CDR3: CASSFGTDTQYF

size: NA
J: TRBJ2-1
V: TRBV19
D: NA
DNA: TGTGCCAGTAGTATGTCTGCTAGCTCCTACAATGAGCAGTTCTTC
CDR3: CASSMSASSYNEQFF

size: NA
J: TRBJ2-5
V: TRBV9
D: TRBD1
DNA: TGTGCCAGCAGCGAGGACAGGGGAGAGACCCAGTACTTC
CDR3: CASSEDRGETQYF

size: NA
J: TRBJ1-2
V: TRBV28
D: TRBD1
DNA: TGTGCCAGCAGTACACAGGGGGCTTACTATGGCTACACCTTC
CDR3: CASSTQGAYYGYTF

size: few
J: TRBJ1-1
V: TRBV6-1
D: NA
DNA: TGTGCCAGCAGTGAAGTGAGGACTGAAGCTTTCTTT
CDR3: CASSEVRTEAFF

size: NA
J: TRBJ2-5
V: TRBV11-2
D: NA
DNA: TGTGCCAGCAGCTTAAGTCGGGTGGAGGGTCAGACCCAGTACTTC
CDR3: CASSLSRVEGQTQYF

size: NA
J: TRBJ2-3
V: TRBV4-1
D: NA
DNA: TGCGCCAGCAGCCAAGAGGTAAACCTAGTAGCAGATACGCAGTATTTT
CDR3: CASSQEVNLVADTQYF

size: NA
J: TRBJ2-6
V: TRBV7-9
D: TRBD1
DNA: TGTGCCAGCAGCCCGACAGGGGGATACTCTGGGGCCAACGTCCTGACTTTC
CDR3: CASSPTGGYSGANVLTF

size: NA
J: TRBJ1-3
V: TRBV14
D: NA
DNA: TGTGCCAGCAGCCAACAGGGCAACACCATATATTTT
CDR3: CASSQQGNTIYF

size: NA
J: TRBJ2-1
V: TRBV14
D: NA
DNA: TGTGCCAGCAGGTATAGCTCCTACAATGAGCAGTTCTTC
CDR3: CASRYSSYNEQFF

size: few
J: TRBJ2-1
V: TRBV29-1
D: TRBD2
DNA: TGCAGCGTTGAGGGACTAGCGGGAGGGAGCTCCTACAATGAGCAGTTCTTC
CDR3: CSVEGLAGGSSYNEQFF

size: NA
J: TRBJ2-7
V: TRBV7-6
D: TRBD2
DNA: TGTGCCAGCAGCTTAAGGCGGGAGTTAGCCGAGCAGTACTTC
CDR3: CASSLRRELAEQYF

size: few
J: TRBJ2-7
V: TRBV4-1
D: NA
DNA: TGCGCCAGCAGCCAAGACCATCCGGGGCCAGGCTACGAGCAGTACTTC
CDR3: CASSQDHPGPGYEQYF

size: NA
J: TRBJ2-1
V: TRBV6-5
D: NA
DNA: TGTGCCAGCAGTTTAGGGGGCTCCTACAATGAGCAGTTCTTC
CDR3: CASSLGGSYNEQFF

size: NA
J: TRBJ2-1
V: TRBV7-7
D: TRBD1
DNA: TGTGCCAGCAGCCCGGGACAGGGTAGCTCCTACAATGAGCAGTTCTTC
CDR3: CASSPGQGSSYNEQFF

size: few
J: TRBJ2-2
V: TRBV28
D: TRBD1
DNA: TGTGCCAGCACCCCTGGGCAGGGGGAATCCGGGGAGCTGTTTTTT
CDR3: CASTPGQGESGELFF

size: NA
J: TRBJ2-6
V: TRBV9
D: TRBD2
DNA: TGTGCCAGCAGCGGGGGGGGAGGTGGGGCCAACGTCCTGACTTTC
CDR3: CASSGGGGGANVLTF

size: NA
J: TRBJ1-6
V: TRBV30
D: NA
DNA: TGTGCCTGGAATGAGGGGGTTGGAGGTTCACCCCTCCACTTT
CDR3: CAWNEGVGGSPLHF

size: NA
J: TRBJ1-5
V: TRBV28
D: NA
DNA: TGTGCCACCACTTTCGGGGGGGAATGGGCCAATCAGCCCCAGCATTTT
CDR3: CATTFGGEWANQPQHF

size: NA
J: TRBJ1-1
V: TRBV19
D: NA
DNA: TGTGCCAGTAGTATGACGTGGGAGAACACTGAAGCTTTCTTT
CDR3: CASSMTWENTEAFF

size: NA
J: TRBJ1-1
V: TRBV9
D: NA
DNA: TGTGCCAGCAGCGGGGAGGTCGGAGCCACTGAAGCTTTCTTT
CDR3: CASSGEVGATEAFF

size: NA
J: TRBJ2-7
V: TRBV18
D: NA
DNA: TGTGCCAGCTCACCCCGGGACAACGAGGACGAGCAGTACTTC
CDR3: CASSPRDNEDEQYF

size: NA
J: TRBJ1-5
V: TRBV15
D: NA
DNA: TGTGCCACCCGGGAAGGGAATCAGCCCCAGCATTTT
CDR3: CATREGNQPQHF

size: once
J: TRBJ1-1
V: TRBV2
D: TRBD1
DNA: TGTGCCATCGGGACAGGGCGGAACACTGAAGCTTTCTTT
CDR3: CAIGTGRNTEAFF